The sequence of this TCR beta chain was determined in a study of response to subunit inactivated influenza vaccine. Broader study findings: There was a suggestion from the authors that each seasonal influenza vaccination recruits few new T cells.

Remarks on this clonotype: Its antigen is unidentified.

The germline CDR1 and CDR2 sequences are MNHNS and SASEGT. The CDR3 is made up of 13 amino acids. Deletions cut 3 bases from V and 7 bases from J, with 12 bases between. TCRdb passed the RT-PCR reads through MiXCR, listing each CDR3 protein once. The repertoire has around 200,000 distinct CDR3 sequences, around 9% of them found once; the top ten carry 11%. This chain links TRBV6-1 with TRBJ1-2; D not certain. This TCR came from a middle-aged man who received an inactivated influenza vaccine. This sample comprised non-naive T cells sorted from PBMCs, obtained on the day of vaccination. CDR3 sequence reads: CASSEEGRGGYTF. CDR3 DNA sequence: TGTGCCAGCAGTGAGGAAGGGCGCGGTGGCTACACCTTC.